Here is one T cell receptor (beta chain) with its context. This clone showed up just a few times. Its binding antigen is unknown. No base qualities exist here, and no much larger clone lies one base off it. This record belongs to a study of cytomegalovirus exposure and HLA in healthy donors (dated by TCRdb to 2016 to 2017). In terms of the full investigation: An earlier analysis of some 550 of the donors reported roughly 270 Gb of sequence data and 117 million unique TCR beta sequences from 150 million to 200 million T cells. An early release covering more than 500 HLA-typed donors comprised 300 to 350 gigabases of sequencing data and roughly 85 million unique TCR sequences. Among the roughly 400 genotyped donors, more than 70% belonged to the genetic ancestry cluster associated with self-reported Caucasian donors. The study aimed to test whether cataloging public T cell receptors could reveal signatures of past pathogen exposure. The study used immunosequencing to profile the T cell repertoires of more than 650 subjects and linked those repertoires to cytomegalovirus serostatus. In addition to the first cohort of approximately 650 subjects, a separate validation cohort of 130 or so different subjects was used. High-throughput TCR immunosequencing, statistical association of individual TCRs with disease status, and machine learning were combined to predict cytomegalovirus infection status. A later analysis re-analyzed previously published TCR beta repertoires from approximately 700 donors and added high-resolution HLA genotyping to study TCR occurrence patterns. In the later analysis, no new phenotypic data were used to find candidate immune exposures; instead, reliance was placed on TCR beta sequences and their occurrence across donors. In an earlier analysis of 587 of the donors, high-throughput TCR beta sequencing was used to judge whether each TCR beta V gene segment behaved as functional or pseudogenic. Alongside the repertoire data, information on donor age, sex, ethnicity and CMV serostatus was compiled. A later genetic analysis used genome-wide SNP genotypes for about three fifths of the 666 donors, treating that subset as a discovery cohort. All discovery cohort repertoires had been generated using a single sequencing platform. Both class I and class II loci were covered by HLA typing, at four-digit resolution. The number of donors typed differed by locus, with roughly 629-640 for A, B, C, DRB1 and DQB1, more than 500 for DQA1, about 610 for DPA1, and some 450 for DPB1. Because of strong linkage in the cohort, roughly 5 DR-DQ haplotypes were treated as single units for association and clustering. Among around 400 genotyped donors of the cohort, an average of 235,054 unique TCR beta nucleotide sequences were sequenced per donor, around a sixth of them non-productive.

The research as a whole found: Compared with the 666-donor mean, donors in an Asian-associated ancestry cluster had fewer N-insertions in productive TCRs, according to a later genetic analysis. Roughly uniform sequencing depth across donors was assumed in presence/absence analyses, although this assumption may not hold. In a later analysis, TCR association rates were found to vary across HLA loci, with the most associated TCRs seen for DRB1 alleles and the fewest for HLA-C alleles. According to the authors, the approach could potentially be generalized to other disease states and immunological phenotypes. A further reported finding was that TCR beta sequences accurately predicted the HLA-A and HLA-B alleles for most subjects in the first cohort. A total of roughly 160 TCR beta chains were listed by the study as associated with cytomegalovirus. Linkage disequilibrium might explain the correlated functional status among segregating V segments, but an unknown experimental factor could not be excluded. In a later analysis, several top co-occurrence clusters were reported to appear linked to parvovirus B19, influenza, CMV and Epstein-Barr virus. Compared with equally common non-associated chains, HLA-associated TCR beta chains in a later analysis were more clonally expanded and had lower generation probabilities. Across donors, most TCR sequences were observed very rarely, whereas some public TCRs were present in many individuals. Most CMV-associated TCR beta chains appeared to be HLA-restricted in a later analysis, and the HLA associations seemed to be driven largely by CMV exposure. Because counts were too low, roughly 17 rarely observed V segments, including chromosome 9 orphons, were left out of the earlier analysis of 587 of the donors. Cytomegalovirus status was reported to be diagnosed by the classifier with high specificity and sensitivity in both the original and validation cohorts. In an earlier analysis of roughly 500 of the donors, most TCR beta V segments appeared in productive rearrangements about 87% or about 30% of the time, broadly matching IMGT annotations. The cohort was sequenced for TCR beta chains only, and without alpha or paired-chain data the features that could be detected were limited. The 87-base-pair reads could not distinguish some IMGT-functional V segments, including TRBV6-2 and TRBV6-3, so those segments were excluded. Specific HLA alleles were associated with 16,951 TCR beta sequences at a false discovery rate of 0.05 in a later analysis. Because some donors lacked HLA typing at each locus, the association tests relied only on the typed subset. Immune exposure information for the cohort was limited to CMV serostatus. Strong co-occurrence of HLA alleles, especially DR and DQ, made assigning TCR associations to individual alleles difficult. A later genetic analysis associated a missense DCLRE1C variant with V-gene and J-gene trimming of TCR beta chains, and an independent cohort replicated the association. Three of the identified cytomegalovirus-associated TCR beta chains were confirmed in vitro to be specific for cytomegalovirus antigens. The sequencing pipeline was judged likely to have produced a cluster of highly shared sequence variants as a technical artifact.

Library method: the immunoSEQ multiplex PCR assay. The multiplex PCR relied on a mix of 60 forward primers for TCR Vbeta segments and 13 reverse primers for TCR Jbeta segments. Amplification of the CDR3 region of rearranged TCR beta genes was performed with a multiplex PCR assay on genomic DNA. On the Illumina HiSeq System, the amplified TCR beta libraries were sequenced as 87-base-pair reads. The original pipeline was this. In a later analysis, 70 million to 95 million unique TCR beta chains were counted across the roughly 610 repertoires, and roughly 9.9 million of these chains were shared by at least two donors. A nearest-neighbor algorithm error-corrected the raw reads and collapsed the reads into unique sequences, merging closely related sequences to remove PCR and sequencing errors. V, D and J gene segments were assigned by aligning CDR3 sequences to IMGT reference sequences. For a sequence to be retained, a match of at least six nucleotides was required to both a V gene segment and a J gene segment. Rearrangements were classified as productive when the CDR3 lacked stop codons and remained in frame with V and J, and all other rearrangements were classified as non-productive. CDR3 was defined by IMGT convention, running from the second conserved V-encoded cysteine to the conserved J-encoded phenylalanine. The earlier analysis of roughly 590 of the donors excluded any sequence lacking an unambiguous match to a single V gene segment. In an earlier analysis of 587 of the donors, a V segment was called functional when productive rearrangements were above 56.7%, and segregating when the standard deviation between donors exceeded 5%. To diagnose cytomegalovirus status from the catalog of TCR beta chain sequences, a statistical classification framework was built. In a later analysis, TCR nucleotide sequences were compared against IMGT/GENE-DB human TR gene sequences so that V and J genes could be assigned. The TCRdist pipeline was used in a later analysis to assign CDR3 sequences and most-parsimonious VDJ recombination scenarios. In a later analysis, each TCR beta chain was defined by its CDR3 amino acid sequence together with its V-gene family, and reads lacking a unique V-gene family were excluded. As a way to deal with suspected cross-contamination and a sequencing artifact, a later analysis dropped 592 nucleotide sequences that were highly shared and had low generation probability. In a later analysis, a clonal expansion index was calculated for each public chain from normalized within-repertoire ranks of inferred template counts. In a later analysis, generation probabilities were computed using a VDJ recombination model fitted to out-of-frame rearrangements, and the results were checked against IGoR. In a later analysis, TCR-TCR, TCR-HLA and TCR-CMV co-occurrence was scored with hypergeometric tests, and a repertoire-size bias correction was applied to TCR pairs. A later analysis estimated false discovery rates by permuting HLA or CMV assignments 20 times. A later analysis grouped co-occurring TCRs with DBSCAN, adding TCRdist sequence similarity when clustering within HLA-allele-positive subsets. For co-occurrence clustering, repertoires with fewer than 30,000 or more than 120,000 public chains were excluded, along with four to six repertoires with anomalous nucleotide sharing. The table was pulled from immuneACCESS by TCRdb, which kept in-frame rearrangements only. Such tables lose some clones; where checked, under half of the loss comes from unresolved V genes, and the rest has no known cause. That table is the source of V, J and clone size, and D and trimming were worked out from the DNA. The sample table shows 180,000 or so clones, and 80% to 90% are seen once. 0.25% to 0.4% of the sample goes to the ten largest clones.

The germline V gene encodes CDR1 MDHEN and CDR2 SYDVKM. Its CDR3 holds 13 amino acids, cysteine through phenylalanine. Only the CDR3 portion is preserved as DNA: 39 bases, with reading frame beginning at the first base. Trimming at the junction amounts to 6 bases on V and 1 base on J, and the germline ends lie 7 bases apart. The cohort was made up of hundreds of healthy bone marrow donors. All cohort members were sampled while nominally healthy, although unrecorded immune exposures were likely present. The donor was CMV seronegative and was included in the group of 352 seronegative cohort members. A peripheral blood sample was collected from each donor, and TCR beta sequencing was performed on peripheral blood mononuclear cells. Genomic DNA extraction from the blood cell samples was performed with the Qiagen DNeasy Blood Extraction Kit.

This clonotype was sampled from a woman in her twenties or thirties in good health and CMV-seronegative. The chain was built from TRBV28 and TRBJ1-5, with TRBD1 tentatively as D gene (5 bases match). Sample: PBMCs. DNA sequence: TGTGCCAGCAGGACAGTAAGCAATCAGCCCCAGCATTTT. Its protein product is CASRTVSNQPQHF.